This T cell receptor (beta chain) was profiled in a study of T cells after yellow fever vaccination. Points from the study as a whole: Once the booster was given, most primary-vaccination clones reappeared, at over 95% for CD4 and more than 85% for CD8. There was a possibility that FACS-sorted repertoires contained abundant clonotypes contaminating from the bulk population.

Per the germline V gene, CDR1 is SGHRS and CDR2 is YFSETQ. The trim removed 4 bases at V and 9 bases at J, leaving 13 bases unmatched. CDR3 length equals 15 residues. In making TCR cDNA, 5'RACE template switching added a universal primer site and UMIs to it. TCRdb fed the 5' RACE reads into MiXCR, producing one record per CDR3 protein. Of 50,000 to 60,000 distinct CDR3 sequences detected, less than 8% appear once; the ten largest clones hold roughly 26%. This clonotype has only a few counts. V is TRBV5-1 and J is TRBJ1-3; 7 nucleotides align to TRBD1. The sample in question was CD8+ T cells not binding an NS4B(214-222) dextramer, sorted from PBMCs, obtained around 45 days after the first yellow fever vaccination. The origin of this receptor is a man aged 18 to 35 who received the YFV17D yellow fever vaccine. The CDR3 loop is CASSPRQGREGTIYF. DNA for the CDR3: TGCGCCAGCAGCCCAAGACAGGGAAGAGAAGGCACCATATATTTT.